This T cell receptor beta chain was observed in a study of cytotoxic CD8 clonotypes in ibrutinib-treated CLL. For the study at large: Partial responses totalled about 24 and complete responses 2; after median around 72 months, about 15 remained remitted and approximately twelve progressed. Mean yields were 255,043 productive templates and under 100,000 productive rearrangements per sample.

With regard to this clone: What it binds is unknown.

Study-level findings and limits: The study found public clonotypes uncommon, contracting or stable on treatment.

This CDR3 spans 15 amino acids. Germline CDR1 reads SGHTA; CDR2 reads FQGNSA. V dropped 4 bases and J dropped 0 bases, with 11 bases sitting between them. Some clones are missing from TCRdb's copy, which holds only in-frame ones; the method was immunoSEQ multiplex PCR. The sample lists approximately 32,000 clones, roughly three quarters seen once, with roughly 26% in the top ten. Source: PBMCs, taken before ibrutinib treatment. The clonotype was recovered from a human donor with chronic lymphocytic leukemia. V and J are TRBV7-2 and TRBJ2-3; D is uncertain. The CDR3 region has the DNA TGTGCCAGCAGCTCCATAGTATATAGCACAGATACGCAGTATTTT. Translated, it gives CASSSIVYSTDTQYF.